The rows below give T cell receptor beta chains drawn from one sample of a study of blood T cell repertoires in COVID-19. The method was immunoSEQ multiplex PCR; TCRdb's version includes in-frame clones alone and lacks a portion of them. This repertoire shows about 330,000 clones, roughly 86% found once; its top ten account for roughly a tenth. The sequenced sample consisted of peripheral blood. The source is a young man with COVID-19, enrolled during active disease. CDR3s include the opening cysteine and the closing phenylalanine or tryptophan. D genes are given only for firm matches. Size values are once, few and many counts, or a class for expanded clones, and some rows have none.

-	TRBD1	TRBJ1-5	TRBV19	TGTGCCAGTAGTATAGATCTATGGGACAGAAACAATCAGCCCCAGCATTTT	CASSIDLWDRNNQPQHF
-	TRBD1	TRBJ2-5	TRBV7-7	TGTGCCAGCAGCTTAGGTGGGACAGGGGAAGAGACCCAGTACTTC	CASSLGGTGEETQYF
few	TRBD1	TRBJ2-1	TRBV7-2	TGTGCCAGCCGGAGCGTTGGGGGGACAGGCGAATTCTTC	CASRSVGGTGEFF
few	TRBD2	TRBJ2-3	TRBV27	TGTGCCAGCAGTCCGGTCGGTAGCGGGGTCTCTATCGCGCAGTATTTT	CASSPVGSGVSIAQYF
once	-	TRBJ1-3	TRBV2	TGTGCCAGCAGTGAAAGGGACAACTCTGGAAACACCATATATTTT	CASSERDNSGNTIYF
-	-	TRBJ1-2	TRBV4-3	TGCGCCAGCAGCCAATTTTTGGGAGGGAATGGCTACACCTTC	CASSQFLGGNGYTF
once	TRBD1	TRBJ2-2	TRBV29-1	TGCAGCACCAACAAGGGACAGTCGAACACCGGGGAGCTGTTTTTT	CSTNKGQSNTGELFF
-	TRBD1	TRBJ1-4	TRBV9	TGTGCCAGCAGCCTACGACAGGGGGAAAAACTGTTTTTT	CASSLRQGEKLFF
-	-	TRBJ2-7	TRBV10-3	TGTGCCACCCTGGAGGGGCACCTATTGGGCCACGAGCAGTACTTC	CATLEGHLLGHEQYF
once	TRBD2	TRBJ2-2	TRBV27	TGTGCCAGCAGTTCACCGACTAGCGGAAACACCGGGGAGCTGTTTTTT	CASSSPTSGNTGELFF
-	-	TRBJ2-7	TRBV6-5	TGTGCCAGCATTGGCACGCACTCCTACGAGCAGTACTTC	CASIGTHSYEQYF
-	-	TRBJ1-2	TRBV3-1/TRBV3-2	TGTGCCAGCAGCCAAGAGGGAGGGGGAGGGTATGGCTACACCTTC	CASSQEGGGGYGYTF
-	-	TRBJ1-2	TRBV19	TGTGCCAGTGCCGCAGATCCTGACTATGGCTACACCTTC	CASAADPDYGYTF
-	-	TRBJ2-1	TRBV4-3	TGCGCCAGCAGCCAAGCAATCGGGAATACCTACAATGAGCAGTTCTTC	CASSQAIGNTYNEQFF
-	TRBD2	TRBJ2-3	TRBV7-2	TGTGCCAGCACACTAGCGGGGGATACGCAGTATTTT	CASTLAGDTQYF
-	TRBD1	TRBJ2-3	TRBV15	TGTGCCACCAGCAGCCTTTCCGGGACAGGGTCGGGGGATACGCAGTATTTT	CATSSLSGTGSGDTQYF
once	-	TRBJ2-1	TRBV29-1	TGCAGCGTTGAATCTCGGACTTCCAATGAGCAGTTCTTC	CSVESRTSNEQFF
-	TRBD1	TRBJ1-6	TRBV5-4	TGTGCCAGCAGCCCAGTAGCAGGGGGCGCCTCAAATTCACCCCTCCACTTT	CASSPVAGGASNSPLHF
-	-	TRBJ2-2	TRBV29-1	TGCAGCGCGCAAGGAGGGCTCACCGGGGAGCTGTTTTTT	CSAQGGLTGELFF
-	-	TRBJ1-2	TRBV4-3	TGCGCCAGCAGCCGAGCTGTGATAGGGACACCGAGCTATGGCTACACCTTC	CASSRAVIGTPSYGYTF
-	-	TRBJ2-7	TRBV28	TGTGCCAGCAGTTTGTCGGGGTACGAGCAGTACTTC	CASSLSGYEQYF
once	-	TRBJ2-1	TRBV7-2	TGTGCCAGCAGCCCTGCCGCCGGGGGAGCTTACAATGAGCAGTTCTTC	CASSPAAGGAYNEQFF
-	-	TRBJ1-6	TRBV10-3	TGTGCCATCAGTACCGGAGGGGGGGTAGTAAGTAATTCACCCCTCCACTTT	CAISTGGGVVSNSPLHF
-	TRBD2	TRBJ2-7	TRBV27	TGTGCCAGCAGTTTGGGGTGGCTAGCGGGATTTTCCTACGAGCAGTACTTC	CASSLGWLAGFSYEQYF
-	TRBD1	TRBJ2-7	TRBV5-1	TGCGCCAGCAGTTTAGGGGACAGCACCTACGAGCAGTACTTC	CASSLGDSTYEQYF
-	TRBD1	TRBJ1-5	TRBV10-3	TGTGCCATCAGTGAGTCTGTTGGGGGACAGAACAATCAGCCCCAGCATTTT	CAISESVGGQNNQPQHF
-	-	TRBJ2-7	TRBV29-1	TGCAGCGTACACGCGGGCGCGGGTGGATACGAGCAGTACTTC	CSVHAGAGGYEQYF
once	-	TRBJ2-5	TRBV28	TGTGCCAGCAGTTCTACAGTGGAGACCCAGTACTTC	CASSSTVETQYF
-	-	TRBJ1-2	TRBV6-2/TRBV6-3	TGTGCCAGCAGTTCCGCCGGGGGGGAGCTCTATGGCTACACCTTC	CASSSAGGELYGYTF
-	TRBD2	TRBJ2-3	TRBV27	TGTGCCAGCAGTTCATGGACTAGCGGGACAGATACGCAGTATTTT	CASSSWTSGTDTQYF
-	TRBD2	TRBJ2-1	TRBV4-1	TGCGCCAGCACTCCGGGACTAGCGGGAAATGAGCAGTTCTTC	CASTPGLAGNEQFF
-	-	TRBJ2-7	TRBV10-3	TGTGCCATCACAACCAGTTCTACGTGGGGCCCCGAGCAGTACTTC	CAITTSSTWGPEQYF
-	TRBD1	TRBJ2-7	TRBV6-1	TGTGCCAGCAGTGAAGACCTTGGGACAGTAAGCTACGAGCAGTACTTC	CASSEDLGTVSYEQYF
-	TRBD1	TRBJ1-3	TRBV11-3	TGTGCCAGCAGCCAGACAGGGAATTCTGGAAACACCATATATTTT	CASSQTGNSGNTIYF
few	TRBD1	TRBJ2-2	TRBV5-1	TGCGCCAGCAGCTTGGACAGGGGCCCCACCGGGGAGCTGTTTTTT	CASSLDRGPTGELFF
-	TRBD2	TRBJ2-3	TRBV2	TGTGCCAGCAGTTATAGCGGGGGGGCCGGAGATACGCAGTATTTT	CASSYSGGAGDTQYF
-	TRBD2	TRBJ2-3	TRBV7-3	TGTGCCAGCAGCCCGGGAGGTAGCGGATGGGATACGCAGTATTTT	CASSPGGSGWDTQYF